This TCR beta chain came from a study of T-cell memory formation after mild COVID-19. Study details: Largely, the TCR clusters proved donor specific. The study's findings and limits: A second wave expanding day 15 to 37 was CD4+-biased; contracting clones were balanced.

This clonotype appeared a single time. The antigen is not known. Employing constant-segment primers, 5'RACE generated TCR alpha and TCR beta cDNA libraries bearing sample barcodes and UMIs. TCRdb re-derived calls from the 5' RACE reads in MiXCR, one entry per CDR3 protein. In the table there are roughly 240,000 distinct CDR3 sequences, around 15% of which are singletons. The CDR3 is made up of 14 amino acids. Trimming removed 2 bases at V and 5 bases at J, with 12 bases between. Germline values: CDR1 MDHEN, CDR2 SYDVKM. V usage is TRBV28 and J usage is TRBJ2-5; the D gene is possibly TRBD1 (5 bases). Specimen: PBMCs or a T cell subset sorted from them (not recorded which). The sequence came from a man aged 18 to 30 who had mild COVID-19 (a few samples of this study predate the infection). Cell type and time point are not known. Here the CDR3 reads CASSLHPAGETQYF. The CDR3 DNA sequence: TGTGCCAGCAGTTTACACCCAGCAGGGGAGACCCAGTACTTC.